This TCR beta chain was observed in a study of cytomegalovirus exposure and HLA in healthy donors. Study-wide findings and caveats: A missense DCLRE1C variant was associated with V- and J-gene trimming of TCR beta chains in a later analysis, and an independent cohort replicated the association.

V shed 4 bases and J shed 2 bases, with 13 bases lying between them. Germline V gene data show CDR1 as SGHNT and CDR2 as YYREEE (reference sequence). The CDR3 has 14 amino acids. PCR primers comprised 60 Vbeta and 13 Jbeta primers. Some clones are missing from TCRdb's copy, which holds only in-frame ones; the method was immunoSEQ multiplex PCR. The data show approximately 120,000 clones, around 86% seen once. Remarks on this clone: Its target is unknown.

The chain carries TRBV5-4 and TRBJ2-7; D is perhaps TRBD2 (6 bases). The sequencing sample was made of PBMCs. This clonotype was obtained from a woman in her 30s in good health and CMV-seronegative. The CDR3: CASSRKGLPYEQYF. The CDR3 DNA reads TGTGCCAGCAGCCGAAAGGGACTTCCCTACGAGCAGTACTTC.